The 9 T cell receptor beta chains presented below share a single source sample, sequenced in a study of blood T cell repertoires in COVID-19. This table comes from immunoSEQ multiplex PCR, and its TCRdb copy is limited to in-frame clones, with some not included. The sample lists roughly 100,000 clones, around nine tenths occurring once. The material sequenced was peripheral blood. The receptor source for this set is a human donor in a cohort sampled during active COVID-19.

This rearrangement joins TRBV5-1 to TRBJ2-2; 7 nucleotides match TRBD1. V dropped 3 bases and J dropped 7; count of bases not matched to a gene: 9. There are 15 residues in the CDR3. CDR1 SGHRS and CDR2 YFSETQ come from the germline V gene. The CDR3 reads CASSSLQGSHGELFF. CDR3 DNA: TGCGCCAGCAGCTCCTTACAGGGGTCCCACGGGGAGCTGTTTTTT.

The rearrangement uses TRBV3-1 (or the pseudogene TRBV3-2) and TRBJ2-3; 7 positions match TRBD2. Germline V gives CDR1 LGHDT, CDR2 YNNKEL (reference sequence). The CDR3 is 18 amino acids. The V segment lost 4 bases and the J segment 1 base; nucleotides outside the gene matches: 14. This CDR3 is CASSLGLEGLGGTDTQYF. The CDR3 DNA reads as TGTGCCAGCAGCCTTGGACTAGAGGGCCTAGGGGGCACAGATACGCAGTATTTT.

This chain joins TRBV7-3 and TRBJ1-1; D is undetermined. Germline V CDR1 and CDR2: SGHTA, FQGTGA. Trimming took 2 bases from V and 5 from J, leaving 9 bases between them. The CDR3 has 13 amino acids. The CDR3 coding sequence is TGTGCCAGCAGCTTACAAGCGATGACTGAAGCTTTCTTT. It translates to CASSLQAMTEAFF.

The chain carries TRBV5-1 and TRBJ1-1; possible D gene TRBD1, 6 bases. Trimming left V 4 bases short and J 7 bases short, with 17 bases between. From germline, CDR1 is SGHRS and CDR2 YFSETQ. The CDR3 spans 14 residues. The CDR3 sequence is CASSPRQDTVEAFF. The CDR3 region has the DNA TGCGCCAGCAGCCCGCGACAGGATACGGTTGAAGCTTTCTTT.

The CDR3 nucleotides read TGTGCCAGCAGCTTAGGTGGGACAGGCTCCTACGAGCAGTACTTC. This gives the protein CASSLGGTGSYEQYF. This chain connects TRBV11-2 to TRBJ2-7; 8 bases match TRBD1. J was trimmed by 0 bases and V by 1 base; bases with no gene match: 2. Germline V gives CDR1 SGHAT, CDR2 FQNNGV. The CDR3 contains 15 residues.

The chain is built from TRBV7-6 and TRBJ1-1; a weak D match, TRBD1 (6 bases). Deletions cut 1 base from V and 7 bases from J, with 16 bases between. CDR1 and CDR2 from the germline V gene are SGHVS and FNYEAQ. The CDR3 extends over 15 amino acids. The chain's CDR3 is CASSLVAQGRSEAFF. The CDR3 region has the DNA TGTGCCAGCAGCTTAGTAGCCCAGGGGCGGAGTGAAGCTTTCTTT.

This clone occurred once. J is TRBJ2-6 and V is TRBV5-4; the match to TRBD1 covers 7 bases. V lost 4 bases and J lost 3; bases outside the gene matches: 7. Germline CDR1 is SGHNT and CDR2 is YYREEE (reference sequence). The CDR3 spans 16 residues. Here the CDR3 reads CASSIQTGSGANVLTF. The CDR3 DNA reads TGTGCCAGCAGCATACAGACAGGGAGTGGGGCCAACGTCCTGACTTTC.

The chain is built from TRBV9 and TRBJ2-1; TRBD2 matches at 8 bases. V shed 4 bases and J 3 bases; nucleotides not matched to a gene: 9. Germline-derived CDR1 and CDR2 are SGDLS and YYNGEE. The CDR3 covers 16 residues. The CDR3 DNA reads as TGTGCCAGCAGCCCCCCGAGCGGGAGAGTCTACAATGAGCAGTTCTTC. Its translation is CASSPPSGRVYNEQFF.

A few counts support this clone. The CDR3 DNA is TGTGCCAGCTCACTACAGGGGGCGCGAAACGAGCAGTACTTC. Its protein is CASSLQGARNEQYF. The rearrangement uses TRBV18 and TRBJ2-7; TRBD1 matches 9 bases. The trim removed 4 bases at V and 5 bases at J, leaving 6 bases unmatched. This CDR3 comprises 14 residues. CDR1 is KGHSH and CDR2 is LQKENI in the germline V gene.